A selection of T cell receptor beta chains follows, all from one sample in a study of cytomegalovirus exposure and HLA in healthy donors. Libraries were prepared by immunoSEQ multiplex PCR; TCRdb keeps only in-frame clonotypes and omits some of them. The sample lists under 200,000 clones, 91% occurring once. Sequencing was carried out using PBMCs. These receptors were collected from a young woman in good health and CMV-seropositive. CDR3s include the opening cysteine and the closing phenylalanine or tryptophan. The D gene is left open where the match is weak. Rows give clone size only sometimes, using once, few, many, or a class for an expanded clone.

v_call,d_call,cdr3_length,clone_size,j_call,cdr3_aa
TRBV28,-,14,-,TRBJ1-4,CASSLIAGGGKLFF
TRBV20-1,-,10,-,TRBJ2-3,CSALTDTQYF
TRBV6-1,-,12,-,TRBJ1-1,CASSRQNTEAFF
TRBV7-3,-,16,-,TRBJ2-2,CASSLNPGANTGELFF
TRBV29-1,TRBD1,12,-,TRBJ1-1,CSVATGVTEAFF
TRBV5-1,-,15,few,TRBJ2-5,CASSFTVFGQETQYF
TRBV2,TRBD2,16,-,TRBJ2-2,CASSENLAGGAGELFF
TRBV19,TRBD1,13,-,TRBJ2-1,CASMGQPYNEQFF
TRBV11-1,TRBD1,17,-,TRBJ2-1,CASSLAWQGATFGEQFF
TRBV4-2,-,17,-,TRBJ1-3,CASSQQPLLSSGNTIYF
TRBV9,-,14,-,TRBJ2-7,CASSVGGNSYEQYF
TRBV4-1,-,11,few,TRBJ2-3,CASSQAGTQYF
TRBV28,TRBD1,16,-,TRBJ2-1,CASRLAGTGAWNEQFF
TRBV19,-,17,once,TRBJ1-2,CASSIFAGQLTNYGYTF
TRBV4-3,-,15,-,TRBJ2-3,CASSQMGDATDTQYF
TRBV5-4,-,16,-,TRBJ2-7,CASSLAGVGKNYEQYF
TRBV5-8,TRBD2,17,-,TRBJ2-2,CASSLGIAGDFTGELFF
TRBV15,-,17,-,TRBJ2-6,CATSRGWRGAGANVLTF
TRBV2,TRBD2,16,-,TRBJ2-2,CASSRGRGRAPGELFF
TRBV5-1,TRBD1,15,-,TRBJ2-1,CASSLVGQGHNEQFF
TRBV4-3,TRBD2,17,-,TRBJ2-1,CASSQGTSGTTRDEQFF
TRBV29-1,TRBD1,13,-,TRBJ1-4,CSATGEANEKLFF
TRBV7-2,TRBD1,12,-,TRBJ1-4,CASSSGTGTLFF
TRBV2,TRBD2,15,-,TRBJ2-1,CASSVGTSGIGEQFF
TRBV6-5,TRBD2,15,-,TRBJ2-6,CASSPREAGANVLTF
TRBV2,-,16,-,TRBJ2-3,CASKKLGDLHTDTQYF
TRBV2,TRBD1,15,-,TRBJ2-7,CASSLEGTGSHEQYF
TRBV4-1,TRBD1,18,-,TRBJ1-2,CASSPGLWDRPSNYGYTF
TRBV28,TRBD2,18,-,TRBJ2-2,CASSPPSGARPGTGELFF
TRBV10-2,-,16,-,TRBJ2-1,CASSPRTSPSYNEQFF
TRBV6-5,-,13,-,TRBJ2-7,CASSYGQLGEQYF
TRBV5-6,-,16,-,TRBJ1-5,CASSLGGDLVNQPQHF
TRBV4-3,-,14,-,TRBJ2-5,CASSQEGGQETQYF
TRBV7-9,-,13,once,TRBJ2-1,CATQGGAYNEQFF
TRBV2,-,14,-,TRBJ2-5,CASSGETNQETQYF
TRBV18,TRBD1,15,-,TRBJ2-5,CASSPPDRGMETQYF
TRBV7-2,-,15,few,TRBJ1-2,CASSLIVGSNYGYTF
TRBV12-5,-,14,-,TRBJ2-1,CASGFPGGIGEQFF
TRBV2,TRBD2,14,-,TRBJ2-1,CAVAVAGGYNEQFF
TRBV19,-,16,-,TRBJ2-2,CASTAARGQGTGELFF
TRBV27,TRBD1,15,-,TRBJ2-7,CASSFWGQASYEQYF
TRBV5-1,TRBD2,13,-,TRBJ2-7,CASSPGTNYEQYF
TRBV7-2,TRBD1,16,-,TRBJ1-1,CASSLFLQGRYTEAFF
TRBV27,-,15,-,TRBJ2-1,CASSSQGRLAYEQFF
TRBV5-5,-,14,few,TRBJ2-7,CASSLGRVRYEQYF
TRBV29-1,-,13,-,TRBJ1-3,CSAAAGPGNTIYF
TRBV4-1,-,14,-,TRBJ2-1,CASSQAPEPAGSFF
TRBV19,-,14,-,TRBJ1-5,CASSIAKSNQPQHF
TRBV7-6,-,14,-,TRBJ1-4,CASSLTGANEKLFF
TRBV28,-,13,-,TRBJ2-5,CASIDRLGETQYF
TRBV7-2,-,14,-,TRBJ2-2,CASSFGAVTGELFF
TRBV2,-,13,-,TRBJ2-1,CASSERDPGVGFF
TRBV5-1,-,15,-,TRBJ2-1,CASSLGQLSYNEQFF